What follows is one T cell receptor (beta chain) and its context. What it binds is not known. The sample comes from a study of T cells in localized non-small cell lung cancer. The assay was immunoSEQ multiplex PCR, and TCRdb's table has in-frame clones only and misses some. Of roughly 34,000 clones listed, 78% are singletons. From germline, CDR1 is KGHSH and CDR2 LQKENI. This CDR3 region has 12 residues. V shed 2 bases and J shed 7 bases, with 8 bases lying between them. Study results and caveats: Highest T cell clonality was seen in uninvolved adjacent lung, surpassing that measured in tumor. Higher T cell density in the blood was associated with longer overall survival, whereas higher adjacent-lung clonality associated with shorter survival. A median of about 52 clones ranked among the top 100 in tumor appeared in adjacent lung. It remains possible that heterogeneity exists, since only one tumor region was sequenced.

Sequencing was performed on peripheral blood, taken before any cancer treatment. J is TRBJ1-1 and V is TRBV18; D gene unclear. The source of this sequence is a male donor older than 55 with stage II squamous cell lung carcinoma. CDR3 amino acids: CASSPAEGEAFF. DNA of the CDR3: TGTGCCAGCTCACCAGCGGAGGGTGAAGCTTTCTTT.